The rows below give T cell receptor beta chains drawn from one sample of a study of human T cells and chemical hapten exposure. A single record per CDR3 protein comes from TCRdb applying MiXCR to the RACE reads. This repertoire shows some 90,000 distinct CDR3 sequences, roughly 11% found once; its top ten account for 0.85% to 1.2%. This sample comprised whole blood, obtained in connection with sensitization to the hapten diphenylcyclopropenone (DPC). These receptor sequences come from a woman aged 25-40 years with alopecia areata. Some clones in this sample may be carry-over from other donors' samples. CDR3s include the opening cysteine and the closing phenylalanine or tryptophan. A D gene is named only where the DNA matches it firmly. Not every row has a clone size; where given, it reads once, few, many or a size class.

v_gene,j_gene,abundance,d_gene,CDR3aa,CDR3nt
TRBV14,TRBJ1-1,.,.,CASSGGVWTEAFF,TGTGCCAGCAGCGGAGGGGTGTGGACTGAAGCTTTCTTT
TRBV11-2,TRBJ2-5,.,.,CASSRGSQMLQETQYF,TGTGCCAGCAGCCGGGGCTCCCAAATGCTGCAAGAGACCCAGTACTTC
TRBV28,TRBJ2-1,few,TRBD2,CASSPGGRAGGHQQFF,TGTGCCAGCAGTCCCGGCGGGCGAGCGGGGGGGCATCAGCAGTTCTTC
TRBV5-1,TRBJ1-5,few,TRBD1,CASSLEGQGGQPQHF,TGCGCCAGCAGCTTGGAAGGACAGGGCGGTCAGCCCCAGCATTTT
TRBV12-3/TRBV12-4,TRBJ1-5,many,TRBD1,CASSPARGGYNQPQHF,TGTGCCAGCAGTCCCGCCCGAGGGGGCTACAATCAGCCCCAGCATTTT
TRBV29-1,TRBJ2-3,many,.,CSGQGEGTDTQYF,TGCAGCGGTCAGGGTGAGGGCACAGATACGCAGTATTTT
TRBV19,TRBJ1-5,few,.,CASSKSGANQPQHF,TGTGCCAGTAGCAAATCAGGGGCCAATCAGCCCCAGCATTTT
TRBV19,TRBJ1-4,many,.,CASLGGDRNEKLFF,TGTGCCAGTCTCGGGGGAGACAGAAATGAAAAACTGTTTTTT
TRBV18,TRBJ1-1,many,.,CASSPAGTEAFF,TGTGCCAGCTCACCGGCCGGTACTGAAGCTTTCTTT
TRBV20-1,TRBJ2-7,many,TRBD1,CSARDTTGTDTYEQYF,TGCAGTGCTAGAGACACGACCGGGACAGATACCTACGAGCAGTACTTC
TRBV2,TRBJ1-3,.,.,CASKTGTAGNTIYF,TGTGCCAGCAAAACAGGCACAGCTGGAAACACCATATATTTT
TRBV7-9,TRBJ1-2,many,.,CASRWDNYGYTF,TGTGCCAGCAGATGGGATAACTATGGCTACACCTTC
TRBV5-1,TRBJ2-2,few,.,CASSFYRMNLAGELFF,TGCGCCAGCAGCTTTTATCGCATGAACCTCGCCGGGGAGCTGTTTTTT
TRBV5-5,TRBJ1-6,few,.,CASSGGPLNSPLHF,TGTGCCAGCAGCGGGGGACCCTTAAATTCACCCCTCCACTTT
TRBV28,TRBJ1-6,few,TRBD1,CASSAGQGDSPLHF,TGTGCCAGCAGTGCCGGACAGGGCGATTCACCCCTCCACTTT
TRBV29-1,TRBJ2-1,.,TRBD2,CSVGIAGGHYNEQFF,TGCAGCGTCGGTATAGCGGGGGGGCACTACAATGAGCAGTTCTTC
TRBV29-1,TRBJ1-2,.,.,CSVEANDGYTF,TGCAGCGTTGAGGCCAACGATGGCTACACCTTC
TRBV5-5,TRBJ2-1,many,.,CASSSKIGLSSYNEQFF,TGTGCCAGCAGCTCTAAGATCGGGCTTTCCTCCTACAATGAGCAGTTCTTC
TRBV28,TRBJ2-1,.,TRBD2,CASSLLAGEAINEQFF,TGTGCCAGCAGTTTACTAGCGGGAGAAGCAATCAATGAGCAGTTCTTC
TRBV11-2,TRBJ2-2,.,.,CASSLGPGLNTGELFF,TGTGCCAGCAGCTTGGGGCCAGGCCTTAACACCGGGGAGCTGTTTTTT
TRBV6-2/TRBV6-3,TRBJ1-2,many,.,CASGPTNYGYTF,TGTGCCAGCGGTCCGACTAACTATGGCTACACCTTC
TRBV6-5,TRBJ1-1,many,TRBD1,CASSLGQRNTEAFF,TGTGCCAGCAGTCTGGGACAGAGGAACACTGAAGCTTTCTTT
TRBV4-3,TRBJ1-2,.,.,CASSQEMTNTNYGYTF,TGCGCCAGCAGCCAAGAAATGACAAATACTAACTATGGCTACACCTTC
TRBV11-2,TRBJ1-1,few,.,CASSLGVSTEAFF,TGTGCCAGCAGCTTGGGGGTATCCACTGAAGCTTTCTTT
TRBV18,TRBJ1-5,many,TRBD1,CASSPPGQSSNQPQHF,TGTGCCAGCTCACCACCGGGACAGAGTAGCAATCAGCCCCAGCATTTT
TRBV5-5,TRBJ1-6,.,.,CASSPLVVSSYNSPLHF,TGTGCCAGCAGCCCCCTTGTTGTCAGCTCCTATAATTCACCCCTCCACTTT
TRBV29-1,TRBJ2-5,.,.,CSVVRGFWETQYF,TGCAGCGTCGTACGGGGGTTTTGGGAGACCCAGTACTTC
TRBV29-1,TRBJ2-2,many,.,CSVPGTYVESGELFF,TGCAGCGTTCCTGGGACATACGTTGAATCCGGGGAGCTGTTTTTT
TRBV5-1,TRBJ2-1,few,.,CASSLSANNEQFF,TGCGCCAGCAGCTTGTCCGCGAACAATGAGCAGTTCTTC
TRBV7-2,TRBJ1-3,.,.,CASSLGPATSSGNTIYF,TGTGCCAGCAGCTTAGGTCCAGCTACGAGCTCTGGAAACACCATATATTTT
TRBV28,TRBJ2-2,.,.,CATCTRRASTGELLF,TGTGCCACCTGTACCCGTCGGGCGAGCACCGGGGAGCTGTTATTT
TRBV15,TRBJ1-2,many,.,CATSREASRGDGYTF,TGTGCCACCAGCAGAGAGGCGAGTAGGGGTGATGGCTACACCTTC
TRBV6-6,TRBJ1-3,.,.,CASSVVNTIYF,TGTGCCAGCAGTGTCGTAAACACCATATATTTT
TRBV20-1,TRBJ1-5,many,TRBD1,CSARLPGGSQPQHF,TGCAGTGCTAGGCTACCAGGGGGCTCTCAGCCCCAGCATTTT
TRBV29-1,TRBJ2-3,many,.,CSVIPPAAVDTQYF,TGCAGCGTGATACCTCCGGCAGCTGTAGATACGCAGTATTTT
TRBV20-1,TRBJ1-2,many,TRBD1,CSARPGQGDYGYTF,TGCAGTGCTAGACCGGGACAGGGGGACTATGGCTACACCTTC
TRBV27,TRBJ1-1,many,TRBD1,CASSPTGANTEAFF,TGTGCCAGCAGTCCAACAGGGGCGAACACTGAAGCTTTCTTT
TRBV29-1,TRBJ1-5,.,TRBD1,CSVLEGATQHF,TGCAGCGTTCTAGAGGGGGCGACCCAGCATTTT
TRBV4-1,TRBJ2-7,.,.,CASSHRDTGYEQYF,TGCGCCAGCAGCCATAGAGACACCGGCTACGAGCAGTACTTC
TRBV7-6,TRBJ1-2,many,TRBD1,CASSPQGAEGYTF,TGTGCCAGCAGCCCACAGGGGGCTGAGGGCTACACCTTC
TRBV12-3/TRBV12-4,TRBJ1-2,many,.,CASSLGSSGSIRGYTF,TGTGCCAGCAGTTTAGGATCCTCTGGGTCGATCAGGGGCTACACCTTC
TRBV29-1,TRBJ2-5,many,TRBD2,CSVLAGARETQYF,TGCAGCGTTTTAGCGGGAGCCCGCGAGACCCAGTACTTC
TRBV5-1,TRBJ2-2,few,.,CASSLMGRLFF,TGCGCCAGCAGCTTGATGGGGCGTCTGTTTTTT
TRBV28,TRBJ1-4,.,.,CASSRLETNEKLFF,TGTGCCAGCAGTAGACTCGAGACTAATGAAAAACTGTTTTTT
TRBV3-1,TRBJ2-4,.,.,CASTPGGGGKNIQYF,TGTGCCAGCACGCCAGGGGGAGGAGGCAAAAACATTCAGTACTTC
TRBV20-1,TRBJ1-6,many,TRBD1,CSARGMEGAHNSPLHF,TGCAGTGCTAGAGGGATGGAGGGGGCGCATAATTCACCCCTCCACTTT
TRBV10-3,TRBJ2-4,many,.,CAISEEGKGAKNIQYF,TGTGCCATCAGCGAGGAGGGGAAGGGGGCCAAAAACATTCAGTACTTC
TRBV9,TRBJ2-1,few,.,CASSVGPSSYNEQFF,TGTGCCAGCAGCGTAGGCCCTAGCTCCTACAATGAGCAGTTCTTC
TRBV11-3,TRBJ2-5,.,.,CASSSGPGPETQYF,TGTGCCAGCAGCTCTGGGCCCGGCCCGGAGACCCAGTACTTC
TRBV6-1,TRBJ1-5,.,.,CASNDQGNQPQHF,TGTGCCAGCAACGATCAAGGCAATCAGCCCCAGCATTTT
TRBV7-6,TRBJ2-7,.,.,CASSLGSGSYEQYF,TGTGCCAGCAGCTTAGGTAGCGGAAGTTACGAGCAGTACTTC
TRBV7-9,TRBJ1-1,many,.,CASSQVRGQNTEAFF,TGTGCCAGCAGCCAAGTGAGGGGCCAGAACACTGAAGCTTTCTTT
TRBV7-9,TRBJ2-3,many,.,CASSWDFTDTQYF,TGTGCCAGCAGCTGGGACTTCACAGATACGCAGTATTTT